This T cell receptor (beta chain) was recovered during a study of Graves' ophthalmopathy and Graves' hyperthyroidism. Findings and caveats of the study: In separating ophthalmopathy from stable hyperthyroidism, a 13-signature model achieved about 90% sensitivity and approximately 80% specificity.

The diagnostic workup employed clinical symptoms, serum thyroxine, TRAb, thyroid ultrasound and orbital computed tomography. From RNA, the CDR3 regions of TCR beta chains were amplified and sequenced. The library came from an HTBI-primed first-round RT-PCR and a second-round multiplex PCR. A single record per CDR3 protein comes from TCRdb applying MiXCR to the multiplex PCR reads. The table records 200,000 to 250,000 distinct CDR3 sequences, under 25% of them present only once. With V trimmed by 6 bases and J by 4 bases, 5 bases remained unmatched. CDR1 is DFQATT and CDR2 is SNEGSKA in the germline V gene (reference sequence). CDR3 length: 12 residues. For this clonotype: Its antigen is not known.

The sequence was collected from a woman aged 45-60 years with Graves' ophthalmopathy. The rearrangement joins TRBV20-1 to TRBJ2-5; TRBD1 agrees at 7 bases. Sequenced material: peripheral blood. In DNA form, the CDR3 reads TGCAGTGCGAGGTACAGGGGAGAGACCCAGTACTTC. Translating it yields CSARYRGETQYF.